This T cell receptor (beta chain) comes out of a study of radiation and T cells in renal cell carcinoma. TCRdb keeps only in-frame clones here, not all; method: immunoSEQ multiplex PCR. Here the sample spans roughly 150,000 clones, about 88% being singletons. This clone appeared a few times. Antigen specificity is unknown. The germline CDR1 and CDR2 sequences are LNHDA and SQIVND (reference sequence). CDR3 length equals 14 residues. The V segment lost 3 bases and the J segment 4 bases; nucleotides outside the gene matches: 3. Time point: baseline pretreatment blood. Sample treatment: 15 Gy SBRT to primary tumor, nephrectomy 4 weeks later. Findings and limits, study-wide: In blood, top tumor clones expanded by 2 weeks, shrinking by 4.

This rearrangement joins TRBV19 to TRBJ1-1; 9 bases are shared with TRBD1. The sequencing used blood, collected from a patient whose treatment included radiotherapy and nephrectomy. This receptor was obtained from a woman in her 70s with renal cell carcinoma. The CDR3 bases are TGTGCCAGTAGTATTCCGACAGGGGGCACTGAAGCTTTCTTT. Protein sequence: CASSIPTGGTEAFF.